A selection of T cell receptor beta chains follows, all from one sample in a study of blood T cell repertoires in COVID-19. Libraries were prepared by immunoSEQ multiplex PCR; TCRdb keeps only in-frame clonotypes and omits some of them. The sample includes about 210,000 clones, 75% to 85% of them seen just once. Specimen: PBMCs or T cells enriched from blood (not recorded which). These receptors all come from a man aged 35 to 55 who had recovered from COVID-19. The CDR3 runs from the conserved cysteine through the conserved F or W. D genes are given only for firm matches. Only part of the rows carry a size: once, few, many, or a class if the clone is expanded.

cdr3_nt: TGTGCCAGCAGCCCCGGGGGGCGAAGCTCCTACAATGAGCAGTTCTTC
cdr3_aa: CASSPGGRSSYNEQFF
d_call: -
clone_size: -
j_call: TRBJ2-1
v_call: TRBV7-8

cdr3_nt: TGTGCCAGCAGTTTGGGGGGAGTGCGGGAGCAGTACTTC
cdr3_aa: CASSLGGVREQYF
d_call: -
clone_size: -
j_call: TRBJ2-7
v_call: TRBV28

cdr3_nt: TGTGCCAGTGACAGCGGGAGGACCACGTTAAAGTACTTC
cdr3_aa: CASDSGRTTLKYF
d_call: TRBD2
clone_size: -
j_call: TRBJ2-5
v_call: TRBV14

cdr3_nt: TGTGCCAGCAGCTTAGTGAGGACAGGGCCTTGGGGTTCTAACTATGGCTACACCTTC
cdr3_aa: CASSLVRTGPWGSNYGYTF
d_call: TRBD1
clone_size: -
j_call: TRBJ1-2
v_call: TRBV7-9

cdr3_nt: TGTGCCAGCAGCTCGGGGGGGCAGTCCTATAATTCACCCCTCCACTTT
cdr3_aa: CASSSGGQSYNSPLHF
d_call: -
clone_size: -
j_call: TRBJ1-6
v_call: TRBV5-8

cdr3_nt: TGTGCCAGCAGCCGTACTTATACCACCCTTGGAAACACCATATATTTT
cdr3_aa: CASSRTYTTLGNTIYF
d_call: -
clone_size: -
j_call: TRBJ1-3
v_call: TRBV7-2

cdr3_nt: TGTGCCAGCAGCCTTACAGATCAGGACAGGGGACTTAACTATGGCTACACCTTC
cdr3_aa: CASSLTDQDRGLNYGYTF
d_call: TRBD1
clone_size: -
j_call: TRBJ1-2
v_call: TRBV9

cdr3_nt: TGTGCCAGCAGCTTCAGACAGACCGGGGAGCTGTTTTTT
cdr3_aa: CASSFRQTGELFF
d_call: -
clone_size: -
j_call: TRBJ2-2
v_call: TRBV11-1

cdr3_nt: TGTGCCAGCTGGGACAGGTGGAATTCACCCCTCCACTTT
cdr3_aa: CASWDRWNSPLHF
d_call: TRBD1
clone_size: once
j_call: TRBJ1-6
v_call: TRBV19

cdr3_nt: TGTGCCACCACGGCCGTTCGGGACAGCTCCTACGAGCAGTACTTC
cdr3_aa: CATTAVRDSSYEQYF
d_call: TRBD1
clone_size: -
j_call: TRBJ2-7
v_call: TRBV28

cdr3_nt: TGCGCCAGCAGCTCCGGCGGTGGGGCCTATGGCTACACCTTC
cdr3_aa: CASSSGGGAYGYTF
d_call: -
clone_size: -
j_call: TRBJ1-2
v_call: TRBV5-1

cdr3_nt: TGTGCCAGTATTCACACTAGCGGGGGTAATGAGCAGTTCTTC
cdr3_aa: CASIHTSGGNEQFF
d_call: TRBD2
clone_size: -
j_call: TRBJ2-1
v_call: TRBV19

cdr3_nt: TGTGCCAGCCGAATACTTGTAGCCAAAAACATTCAGTACTTC
cdr3_aa: CASRILVAKNIQYF
d_call: -
clone_size: many
j_call: TRBJ2-4
v_call: TRBV2

cdr3_nt: TGTGCCGGGGGGGTAAAGAGTGGTTCACCCCTCCACTTT
cdr3_aa: CAGGVKSGSPLHF
d_call: -
clone_size: -
j_call: TRBJ1-6
v_call: TRBV6-5

cdr3_nt: TGTGCCAGCAGTCCCTGGGACAGGGCAAATCAGCCCCAGCATTTT
cdr3_aa: CASSPWDRANQPQHF
d_call: TRBD1
clone_size: -
j_call: TRBJ1-5
v_call: TRBV27

cdr3_nt: TGTGCCAGCAGCTCCATGAGCGGGGGGGCTCCCTACGAGCAGTACTTC
cdr3_aa: CASSSMSGGAPYEQYF
d_call: TRBD2
clone_size: -
j_call: TRBJ2-7
v_call: TRBV5-4

cdr3_nt: TGTGCCAGCAGTATTAGCGGGAGAGCCTCTGGGGCCAACGTCCTGACTTTC
cdr3_aa: CASSISGRASGANVLTF
d_call: TRBD2
clone_size: -
j_call: TRBJ2-6
v_call: TRBV2

cdr3_nt: TGTGCCAGCAGCCGGGGACAGGGGGCGGGCACAGATACGCAGTATTTT
cdr3_aa: CASSRGQGAGTDTQYF
d_call: TRBD1
clone_size: -
j_call: TRBJ2-3
v_call: TRBV3-1/TRBV3-2